The source of this T cell receptor (beta chain) is a study of molecular identifiers for immune sequencing clone quantification. Study-wide context: Four of five RNA aliquots from approximately 20,000 or 98,000 naive CD8 T cells were sequenced.

Germline CDR1 reads LGHNA; CDR2 reads YSLEER. V shed 3 bases, J shed 3 bases, and the junction held 4 bases outside the gene matches. The CDR3 is made up of 14 amino acids. Naive CD8 libraries came from roughly 20,000 to 1,000,000 sorted cells with 10%, 30% or 50% RNA. This clonotype appeared many times. TCRdb passed the PCR reads through MiXCR, listing each CDR3 protein once. Here the sample spans about 320,000 distinct CDR3 sequences, roughly 23% being singletons. Sequenced material: naive CD8+ T cells from blood, with Jurkat cell RNA spiked in. Subset indicated: FACS-sorted CD8+CD4-CCR7+CD45RA+ naive T cells. This sequence originates from a human donor in good health. Some libraries in this study had Jurkat cell RNA spiked in. The V and J genes are TRBV4-3 and TRBJ2-5; 7 bases line up with TRBD2. The CDR3 sequence is CASSHRLAKETQYF. The CDR3 nucleotides read TGCGCCAGCAGCCACAGACTAGCCAAAGAGACCCAGTACTTC.